The 28 T cell receptor beta chains given below trace back to one sample, sequenced in a study of T cell changes during pregnancy in multiple sclerosis. The protocol was immunoSEQ multiplex PCR, while the TCRdb copy is restricted to in-frame clones and leaves out a portion. Seen here are 45,000 to 60,000 clones, over 80% observed once, and the top ten hold just over 0.65%. The sample in question was CD4+ T cells from peripheral blood mononuclear cells, obtained in the third trimester of pregnancy. The receptors come from a female donor with multiple sclerosis, enrolled in a pregnancy study.

The chain employs TRBV5-1 and TRBJ2-7; 9 bases line up with TRBD2. Trimming took 4 bases from V and 5 from J; bases not matched to a gene: 7. This CDR3 region has 14 residues. CDR1 is SGHRS, CDR2 YFSETQ, per germline. The CDR3, as DNA: TGCGCCAGCAGCCTAACCGGGACTAGCAACGAGCAGTACTTC. Translated, it gives CASSLTGTSNEQYF. Looking up the rest from reference TRBV5-1 and TRBJ2-7 gives the full variable domain: KAGVTQTPRYLIKTRGQQVTLSCSPISGHRSVSWYQQTPGQGLQFLFEYFSETQRNKGNFPGRFSGRQFSNSRSEMNVSTLELGDSALYLCASSLTGTSNEQYFGPGTRLTVT.

The CDR3 DNA follows: TGTGCCAGCAGTTTAAGAGGACGGGAGTGGCAGAGCTCCTACAATGAGCAGTTCTTC. It translates to CASSLRGREWQSSYNEQFF. The genes are TRBV27 and TRBJ2-1, with D possibly TRBD2 on 6 matching bases. Trimming left V 2 bases short and J 0 bases short, with 20 bases between. The germline gives CDR1 MNHEY, CDR2 SMNVEV (reference sequence). CDR3 size: 19 residues.

The J gene is TRBJ2-5, the V gene TRBV7-9, with a tentative D call TRBD2 (5 bases). This CDR3 comprises 16 residues. The V end lost 2 bases, the J end lost 1 base, and 14 bases lay between the germline ends. Germline CDR1 reads SEHNR; CDR2 reads FQNEAQ (reference sequence). CDR3 in amino acids: CASSLTLEWAQETQYF. Written as DNA, the CDR3 is TGTGCCAGCAGCTTAACACTAGAATGGGCCCAAGAGACCCAGTACTTC. The variable domain in full, with the rest retrieved from reference TRBV7-9 and TRBJ2-5, is DTGVSQNPRHKITKRGQNVTFRCDPISEHNRLYWYRQTLGQGPEFLTYFQNEAQLEKSRLLSDRFSAERPKGSFSTLEIQRTEQGDSAMYLCASSLTLEWAQETQYFGPGTRLLVL.

The genes are TRBV7-8 and TRBJ2-5, with a weak D call TRBD2 (5 bases). V was cut by 6 bases and J by 4 bases, with 27 bases left in between. CDR3 length: 18 amino acids. The germline V gene has CDR1 SGHVS and CDR2 FQNEAQ. CDR3 protein: CASRPGSGTAESGETQYF. CDR3 DNA: TGTGCCAGCAGACCCGGGTCTGGTACAGCGGAGAGTGGAGAGACCCAGTACTTC. Full variable domain (remainder filled in from reference TRBV7-8 and TRBJ2-5): GAGVSQSPRYKVAKRGQDVALRCDPISGHVSLFWYQQALGQGPEFLTYFQNEAQLDKSGLPSDRFFAERPEGSVSTLKIQRTQQEDSAVYLCASRPGSGTAESGETQYFGPGTRLLVL.

The J gene is TRBJ2-7, the V gene TRBV5-1, with TRBD1 matching over 9 bases. Germline V gene lookup returns CDR1 SGHRS and CDR2 YFSETQ. Germline trimming cut 3 bases from V and 7 bases from J; bases unmatched to any gene: 5. The CDR3 is 13 residues long. CDR3 in DNA: TGCGCCAGCAGCTGGAACAGGGGGCTTGAGCAGTACTTC. Its translation: CASSWNRGLEQYF.

The chain links TRBV28 to TRBJ2-1, with 15 bases identical to TRBD2. V shed 6 bases, J shed 8 bases, and the junction held 8 bases outside the gene matches. Germline-derived CDR1 and CDR2 are MDHEN and SYDVKM. CDR3 length: 16 residues. The CDR3 nucleotides are TGTGCCAGCAGGCCGGGACTAGCGGGAGGAATTCATGAGCAGTTCTTC. Translated, it gives CASRPGLAGGIHEQFF.

The V gene is TRBV7-9, the J gene TRBJ2-7; 9 bases match TRBD2. This CDR3 has 15 residues. Trimming at V came to 0 bases and at J to 9 bases, leaving 9 bases not matched to a gene. The germline V gene encodes CDR1 SEHNR and CDR2 FQNEAQ (reference sequence). CDR3 sequence (DNA): TGTGCCAGCAGCTTAGCGGGTAGCGGGAGTGTCGGGCAGTACTTC. This sequence encodes CASSLAGSGSVGQYF.

V is TRBV18 and J is TRBJ2-5; 8 nucleotides align to TRBD1. With 6 bases clipped from V and 7 bases from J, the junction kept 16 bases outside the gene matches. This CDR3 has 16 residues. Germline V gene data show CDR1 as KGHSH and CDR2 as LQKENI. The CDR3 region has the DNA TGTGCCAGCTCCCCCGGGACAGGCGGTGTGAGGGTGACCCAGTACTTC. Its translation is CASSPGTGGVRVTQYF.

This clone appeared a single time. CDR3 in amino acids: CASSLKTRNTGELFF. The CDR3 nucleotides read TGTGCCAGCAGCCTCAAGACACGTAACACCGGGGAGCTGTTTTTT. This rearrangement joins TRBV11-2 to TRBJ2-2; no definite D call. Germline V gene data show CDR1 as SGHAT and CDR2 as FQNNGV. This CDR3 comprises 15 residues. Between the trimmed V and J ends, which lost 5 bases and 2 bases, there was a span of 12 bases.

The chain carries TRBV29-1 and TRBJ2-1; TRBD2 might be the D (5 bases). V lost 4 bases to trimming and J lost 2 bases, with 15 bases between them. The CDR3 has 15 amino acids. Germline V gives CDR1 SQVTM, CDR2 ANQGSEA. The CDR3 bases are TGCAGCGTTGGCCGGCTAGCTTCTACCTACAATGAGCAGTTCTTC. Translating it yields CSVGRLASTYNEQFF.

This sequence joins TRBV27 and TRBJ2-7, with a weak D call TRBD2 (7 bases). The germline V gene has CDR1 MNHEY and CDR2 SMNVEV (reference sequence). This CDR3 comprises 14 residues. V was pared by 5 bases and J by 2 bases, with 13 bases between. The CDR3 DNA reads TGTGCCAGCAGTCCCGTCGGGGGGCCCTACGAGCAGTACTTC. It specifies CASSPVGGPYEQYF.

The chain employs TRBV14 and TRBJ2-2; TRBD1 matches at 9 bases. Germline values: CDR1 SGHDN, CDR2 FVKESK. CDR3 size: 20 residues. V was clipped by 1 base and J by 6 bases; unmatched bases: 18. CDR3 in DNA: TGTGCCAGCAGCCAAGGGGGGTGGAGTCTCCGGACAGGGGCTCCCGGGGAGCTGTTTTTT. Its translation is CASSQGGWSLRTGAPGELFF.

This rearrangement joins TRBV5-1 to TRBJ2-7, with D tentatively TRBD1 (6 bases). Germline V CDR1 and CDR2: SGHRS, YFSETQ. The V end was cut by 5 bases, the J end by 3 bases, with 27 bases between. The CDR3 has 18 amino acids. CDR3 in amino acids: CASSLGRLSTGRGYEQYF. The CDR3 DNA reads TGCGCCAGCAGTCTTGGCCGCTTATCGACAGGTAGGGGCTACGAGCAGTACTTC.

The sample holds one count of this clone. The genes are TRBV18 and TRBJ1-5; possible D gene TRBD1, 6 bases. The CDR3 consists of 14 residues. Germline CDR1 is KGHSH and CDR2 is LQKENI. V lost 3 bases and J lost 4, with 10 bases in between. Written as DNA, the CDR3 is TGTGCCAGCTCACCTGTGACAGGAAATCAGCCCCAGCATTTT. Its protein is CASSPVTGNQPQHF.

The V gene is TRBV6-6, the J gene TRBJ2-5, with D hard to call. Looked up from germline, CDR1 is MNHNY and CDR2 is SVGAGI (reference sequence). The CDR3 spans 15 residues. V was shortened by 4 bases and J by 4 bases, with 16 bases between the two germline ends. CDR3 residues: CASSSLIPPRETQYF. CDR3 sequence (DNA): TGTGCCAGCAGTTCCCTCATACCACCTAGAGAGACCCAGTACTTC.

The chain uses TRBV5-6 and TRBJ2-7, with TRBD1 matching over 8 bases. The junction had 13 bases not matched to a gene; V was cut back by 3 bases and J by 5 bases. The CDR3 covers 16 residues. The V gene's germline CDR1 is SGHDT and CDR2 YYEEEE. CDR3 residues: CASSSTDRTGRHEQYF. In DNA form, the CDR3 reads TGTGCCAGCAGCTCAACCGACCGGACAGGGCGCCACGAGCAGTACTTC. Full variable domain (remainder filled in from reference TRBV5-6 and TRBJ2-7): DAGVTQSPTHLIKTRGQQVTLRCSPKSGHDTVSWYQQALGQGPQFIFQYYEEEERQRGNFPDRFSGHQFPNYSSELNVNALLLGDSALYLCASSSTDRTGRHEQYFGPGTRLTVT.

This clone was seen just once. V and J are TRBV6-6 and TRBJ2-7; maybe TRBD2 (5 bases). Germline loops: CDR1 MNHNY, CDR2 SVGAGI (reference sequence). This CDR3 is 15 amino acids long. V shed 3 bases and J shed 0 bases, with 12 bases lying between them. The chain's CDR3 is CASSYVQRNSYEQYF. The CDR3, as DNA: TGTGCCAGCAGTTATGTACAGCGGAACTCCTACGAGCAGTACTTC.

Of note for this clone: An end of the junction differs from the germline gene, which may be a read error. This rearrangement joins TRBV2 to TRBJ2-7; 8 bases agree with TRBD2. The CDR3 sequence is 13 residues long. Germline V CDR1 and CDR2: SNHLY, FYNNEI. The CDR3, as DNA: TGTGCCAGCAGTGAAAATATTAGCGGGATTGAGAACTTC. This encodes CASSENISGIENF. The whole variable domain, remainder taken from reference TRBV2 and TRBJ2-7, is EPEVTQTPSHQVTQMGQEVILRCVPISNHLYFYWYRQILGQKVEFLVSFYNNEISEKSEIFDDQFSVERPDGSNFTLKIRSTKLEDSAMYFCASSENISGIENFGPGTRLTVT.

This clone appeared a single time. The chain is built from TRBV7-2 and TRBJ1-5, with D unclear. The V end lost 5 bases, the J end lost 1 base, and 15 bases lay between the germline ends. This CDR3 has 16 amino acids. In germline, CDR1 is SGHTA, CDR2 FQGNSA. CDR3 sequence reads: CASSPKSGVSNQPQHF. The CDR3 DNA sequence: TGTGCCAGCAGCCCCAAGAGCGGGGTAAGCAATCAGCCCCAGCATTTT.

The rearrangement uses TRBV4-3 and TRBJ2-1; TRBD1 agrees at 10 bases. V lost 0 bases to trimming and J lost 7 bases; unmatched junction nucleotides: 6. This CDR3 contains 16 residues. Germline V gives CDR1 LGHNA, CDR2 YSLEER. The CDR3: CASSQDVGQGVNEQFF. The CDR3 DNA reads TGCGCCAGCAGCCAAGATGTAGGACAGGGGGTAAATGAGCAGTTCTTC.

Turning to this clone: At one end the junction does not follow the germline gene, possibly because of a read error. The rearrangement joins TRBV7-7 to TRBJ2-1, with D maybe TRBD1 (5 bases). CDR1 and CDR2 from the germline V gene are SSHAT and FNYEAQ (reference sequence). CDR3 length: 15 residues. In nucleotides, the CDR3 is TGTGCTAGCAGCTTAGCCCCGACAGCCTACAATGAGCAGTTCTTC. Its protein is CASSLAPTAYNEQFF.

The chain combines TRBV30 with TRBJ2-2; D remains ambiguous. Germline CDR1 and CDR2: GTSNPN and SVGIG (reference sequence). Deletions cut 0 bases from V and 5 bases from J, with 7 bases between. The CDR3 loop spans 13 amino acids. The CDR3 spells CAWSVPVTGELFF. The CDR3 DNA is TGTGCCTGGAGTGTACCGGTGACCGGGGAGCTGTTTTTT.

This sequence joins TRBV10-3 and TRBJ2-6; 9 nucleotides align to TRBD1. Per the germline V gene, CDR1 is ENHRY and CDR2 is SYGVKD. The CDR3 loop spans 15 amino acids. V gave up 10 bases and J gave up 0 bases; unmatched junction bases: 4. CDR3 amino acids: CATGTGLSGANVLTF. The CDR3 DNA reads as TGTGCCACCGGGACAGGGCTCTCTGGGGCCAACGTCCTGACTTTC.

This sequence joins TRBV7-9 and TRBJ1-2; 7 nucleotides align to TRBD1. This CDR3 has 13 residues. Looked up from germline, CDR1 is SEHNR and CDR2 is FQNEAQ (reference sequence). The V segment lost 6 bases and the J segment 4 bases; nucleotides outside the gene matches: 5. CDR3 protein: CASSFDRAYGYTF. The CDR3 bases are TGTGCCAGCAGTTTTGACAGGGCCTATGGCTACACCTTC.

The V gene is TRBV6-5, the J gene TRBJ1-5; maybe TRBD1 (6 bases). The CDR3 is 15 amino acids. Germline V lookup: CDR1 MNHEY, CDR2 SVGAGI. Trimming cost V 0 bases and J 1 base, with 7 bases left between them. CDR3 DNA sequence: TGTGCCAGCAGTTACTCGAGGGGGAGCAATCAGCCCCAGCATTTT. It translates to CASSYSRGSNQPQHF.

The CDR3 nucleotides read TGTGCCATCAGTGAGTCAGGGACAGTCCACGAGCAGTACTTC. As protein: CAISESGTVHEQYF. The V gene is TRBV10-3, the J gene TRBJ2-7; TRBD1 matches 7 bases. CDR3 length: 14 residues. Per germline, CDR1 ENHRY and CDR2 SYGVKD. J lost 5 bases, V lost 0 bases, and 4 bases had no gene match.

This chain connects TRBV29-1 to TRBJ1-2; maybe TRBD1 (6 bases). This CDR3 is 13 amino acids long. Trimming pared 4 bases from V and 3 bases from J, leaving 12 bases between. From germline, CDR1 is SQVTM and CDR2 ANQGSEA. The CDR3 DNA follows: TGCAGCGTTGGAGCGGGGGCGGACTATGGCTACACCTTC. It codes for CSVGAGADYGYTF.

This sequence joins TRBV25-1 and TRBJ2-7, with D perhaps matching TRBD2 (6 bases). The CDR3 extends over 15 amino acids. V shed 2 bases and J shed 5 bases, with 16 bases lying between them. In germline, CDR1 is MGHDK, CDR2 SYGVNS. Here the CDR3 reads CASSEKGTSFDEQYF. In DNA, the CDR3 is TGTGCCAGCAGTGAAAAGGGTACTAGCTTTGACGAGCAGTACTTC.